This is a list of T cell receptor beta chains from one sample in a study of prognosis after radiotherapy for stage I lung cancer. TCRdb re-called the multiplex PCR reads through MiXCR, storing one row per CDR3 protein. The repertoire holds 11,000 to 15,000 distinct CDR3 sequences, with roughly 30% as singletons. The source was PBMCs, collected before or after stereotactic body radiation therapy (not recorded which). These receptors all stem from a donor over 45 with non-small cell lung cancer. CDR3s include the opening cysteine and the closing phenylalanine or tryptophan. Each record gives: V gene, D gene, CDR3 length, clone size, J gene, CDR3 DNA, CDR3 protein. D genes are given only for firm matches. Expanded clones are given a class, and other clones once, few, many or no size at all.

TRBV7-7	NA	14	many	TRBJ2-2	TGTGCTAGCAGCCCCGGACTCTCCAGCGGGGAGCTGTTTTTT	CASSPGLSSGELFF
TRBV5-4	TRBD1	14	many	TRBJ2-7	TGTGCCAGCAGCCATGACAGGGGATCCTACGAGCAGTACTTC	CASSHDRGSYEQYF
TRBV6-1	TRBD2	15	many	TRBJ2-1	TGTGCCAGCAGCCCCGGGACTAGCGGCGACAATGAGCAGTTCTTC	CASSPGTSGDNEQFF
TRBV19	TRBD1	18	medium-sized	TRBJ2-1	TGTGCCAGTAGCCTGGAAGGCCCGACAGGGATTGATAAAAATGAGCAGTTCTTC	CASSLEGPTGIDKNEQFF
TRBV19	TRBD2	15	many	TRBJ2-7	TGTGCCAGTAGTATTGGGACTAGCGGGACGGACGAGCAGTACTTC	CASSIGTSGTDEQYF
TRBV10-3	NA	18	many	TRBJ2-2	TGTGCCATCAGCAAAAACCGATCCGGGACCGGGGAGACCGGGGAGCTGTTTTTT	CAISKNRSGTGETGELFF
TRBV6-5	TRBD2	16	medium-sized	TRBJ2-1	TGTGCCAGCAGTTCACATAGACTAGCGGGAGGCGATGAGCAGTTCTTC	CASSSHRLAGGDEQFF
TRBV28	TRBD2	16	many	TRBJ2-5	TGTGCCAGCAGCCAGCGGGGGGTAGCTTCCGCAGAGACCCAGTACTTC	CASSQRGVASAETQYF
TRBV4-1	NA	14	many	TRBJ2-2	TGCGCCAGCAGCCCGCAGGTTGACACCGGGGAGCTGTTTTTT	CASSPQVDTGELFF
TRBV5-1	NA	18	medium-sized	TRBJ1-3	TGCGCCAGCAGCTTGGGACAGCTATCGATTAGCTCTGGAAACACCATATATTTT	CASSLGQLSISSGNTIYF
TRBV6-1	NA	16	NA	TRBJ2-3	TGTGCCAGCAGCCACAGGATCTTCCGCCGCACAGATACGCAGTATTTT	CASSHRIFRRTDTQYF
TRBV7-9	TRBD1	15	many	TRBJ2-2	TGTGCCAGCAGCCCCGGGACAGGGGGACCCGGGGAGCTGTTTTTT	CASSPGTGGPGELFF
TRBV7-6	TRBD2	16	many	TRBJ2-3	TGTGCCAGCAGCTTTCTACTAGCGGGAGCTACAGATACGCAGTATTTT	CASSFLLAGATDTQYF
TRBV6-1	NA	12	medium-sized	TRBJ2-3	TGTGCCAGCGGGGGGAACACAGATACGCAGTATTTT	CASGGNTDTQYF
TRBV3-1	NA	15	medium-sized	TRBJ1-6	TGTGCCAGCAGCCAAGTCTTCGGGGGGGTTTCACCCCTCCACTTT	CASSQVFGGVSPLHF
TRBV20-1	TRBD2	18	NA	TRBJ2-1	TGCAGTGCTAGTTCCGGGGGACTAGCGGGAGGGCCAGGAAATGAGCAGTTCTTC	CSASSGGLAGGPGNEQFF
TRBV27	NA	13	NA	TRBJ2-6	TGTGACAGCAGTTTATCTGGGGACAACGTCCTGACTTTC	CDSSLSGDNVLTF
TRBV18	TRBD1	16	many	TRBJ2-2	TGTGCCAGCTCACCACCGACAGGGTGGGTCACCGGGGAGCTGTTTTTT	CASSPPTGWVTGELFF
TRBV11-2	NA	16	many	TRBJ2-2	TGTGCCAGCAGCTTAGTCGGCAGGGGTGGCACCGGGGAGCTGTTTTTT	CASSLVGRGGTGELFF
TRBV7-9	NA	14	many	TRBJ1-4	TGTGCCAGCAGCTTAGGGCCAGCGGGAGAAAAACTGTTTTTT	CASSLGPAGEKLFF
TRBV7-6	TRBD1	15	many	TRBJ1-2	TGTGCCAGCAGCCAAGGTCGGGACAGTTTCTATGGCTACACCTTC	CASSQGRDSFYGYTF
TRBV27	NA	14	medium-sized	TRBJ2-7	TGTGCCAGCAGACCCGGGACAAACTCCTACGAGCAGTACTTC	CASRPGTNSYEQYF
TRBV7-9	NA	13	many	TRBJ1-1	TGTGCCAGCAGCCTTGCCCCGAGAACTGAAGCTTTCTTT	CASSLAPRTEAFF
TRBV3-1	NA	14	many	TRBJ1-4	TGTGCCAGCAGCCAAACGGCGTCAGATGAAAAACTGTTTTTT	CASSQTASDEKLFF
TRBV15	NA	15	NA	TRBJ2-1	TGTGCCACCAGAAGAGACCGTGGGGCGATCAATGAGCAGTTCTTC	CATRRDRGAINEQFF
TRBV6-1	NA	14	NA	TRBJ1-5	TGTGCCAGCAGCCCCCGGGACGGTAATCAGCCCCATCATTTT	CASSPRDGNQPHHF
TRBV4-2	NA	15	many	TRBJ2-1	TGTGCCAGCAGCCAAGGGGAACGTCTCGGGGGTGAGCAGTTCTTC	CASSQGERLGGEQFF
TRBV5-6	NA	16	NA	TRBJ2-5	TGTGCCAGCACGACGCCTCTCCGGGCAGCGCAAGAGACCCAGTACTTC	CASTTPLRAAQETQYF
TRBV18	NA	12	many	TRBJ2-3	TGTGCCAGCTCACCAGAAGCAGATACGCAGTATTTT	CASSPEADTQYF
TRBV2	NA	15	medium-sized	TRBJ2-7	TGTGCCAGCCGATACCTTTCAGGGGACCTTTACGAGCAGTACTTC	CASRYLSGDLYEQYF
TRBV27	NA	15	many	TRBJ2-5	TGTGCCAGCAGTTTAGGCCGGGGCAGACAAGAGACCCAGTACTTC	CASSLGRGRQETQYF
TRBV27	NA	14	medium-sized	TRBJ2-7	TGTGCCAGCAGTTTATCGGAGGGACCCCACGAGCAGTACTTC	CASSLSEGPHEQYF
TRBV27	NA	12	medium-sized	TRBJ2-2	TGTGCCAGCAGTTTATCTGGAGGGGAGCTGTTTTTT	CASSLSGGELFF
TRBV28	TRBD2	12	medium-sized	TRBJ2-1	TGTGCCAGCAGCTTACTAGCGGGAGAGGTGTTCTTC	CASSLLAGEVFF
TRBV5-1	TRBD1	16	NA	TRBJ2-2	TGCGCCAGCAGCTTGGGGGACAGGGGGTTTTCCGGGGAGCTGTTTTTT	CASSLGDRGFSGELFF
TRBV6-2/TRBV6-3	NA	11	many	TRBJ1-5	TGTGCCAGCAGTTCTGGAACACTATGGCATTTT	CASSSGTLWHF
TRBV9	NA	14	many	TRBJ1-4	TGTGCCAGCAGCGTAGGGGGGAATAATGAAAAACTGTTTTTT	CASSVGGNNEKLFF
TRBV7-2	TRBD1	16	NA	TRBJ1-3	TGTGCCAGCAGATTCCAGGACAGGGTCTCTGGAAACACAATATATTTT	CASRFQDRVSGNTIYF
TRBV28	NA	16	once	TRBJ1-1	TGTGCCAGCACTGCACCGCCCGGCAGGGAGAACAATGAAGCTTTCTTT	CASTAPPGRENNEAFF
TRBV28	TRBD1	16	medium-sized	TRBJ2-3	TGTGCCAGCAGCTCCGGAGGACAGGGGATCACAGATACGCAGTATTTT	CASSSGGQGITDTQYF
TRBV28	TRBD1	17	medium-sized	TRBJ1-2	TGTGCCAGCAGTCTAGCCCTGGGACAGGGGCAGGGGGATGGCTACACCTTC	CASSLALGQGQGDGYTF
TRBV18	NA	14	many	TRBJ2-6	TGTGCCAGCTCACCACCTTCTGGGGCCAACGTCCTGACTTTC	CASSPPSGANVLTF
TRBV28	TRBD2	19	medium-sized	TRBJ2-1	TGTGCCAGCAGTCCTTATAGGGGGGGTGTGACTAGCGGGTACAATGAGCAGTTCTTC	CASSPYRGGVTSGYNEQFF
TRBV5-5	NA	16	many	TRBJ1-2	TGTGCCAGCAGCTTGGTTTTCGGGTCGGCAACGGGAGGCTACACCTTC	CASSLVFGSATGGYTF
TRBV6-2/TRBV6-3	NA	16	NA	TRBJ1-2	TGTGCCAGCAGTGAACGGTGGGGGGCCAGGTCTGGTGGCTACACCTTC	CASSERWGARSGGYTF
TRBV3-1	NA	16	many	TRBJ1-3	TGTGCCAGCAGCCAAGAGGCCACAGACTCTGGAAACACCATATATTTT	CASSQEATDSGNTIYF
TRBV5-4	NA	14	many	TRBJ1-3	TGTGCCAGCAGCTTGGAAGGGCGCGGAAACACCATATATTTT	CASSLEGRGNTIYF
TRBV12-3/TRBV12-4	NA	15	NA	TRBJ2-1	TGTGCCAGCAGTTTTTTGGGGAGTCTGAACAATGAGCAGTTCTTC	CASSFLGSLNNEQFF
TRBV6-2/TRBV6-3	NA	13	medium-sized	TRBJ2-2	TGTGCCAGCAGTTCAACGAACACCGGGGAGCTGTTTTTT	CASSSTNTGELFF
TRBV20-1	TRBD2	15	many	TRBJ2-1	TGCAGTGCTGCCCAGCCTAGCGGTTGGTACAATGAGCAGTTCTTC	CSAAQPSGWYNEQFF
TRBV7-3	NA	16	many	TRBJ2-7	TGTGCCAGCAGCCCTACCCCAGGGCTAGTATGGAACGAGCAGTACTTC	CASSPTPGLVWNEQYF
TRBV7-9	TRBD2	16	many	TRBJ2-3	TGTGCCAGCAGCTCGACTAGCGGGAGGGCCTGGGGGACGCAGTATTTT	CASSSTSGRAWGTQYF
TRBV19	NA	13	many	TRBJ2-7	TGTGCCAGTAGTAGAAGTGTTTCGTACGAGCAGTACTTC	CASSRSVSYEQYF